Each of the 7 T cell receptor beta chains below was sequenced from the same sample in a study of T cell responses to AZD1222 COVID-19 vaccine. The data were produced by immunoSEQ multiplex PCR, yet TCRdb's version contains in-frame clones alone and is incomplete. The table has roughly 97,000 clones, 80% to 90% seen once; the top ten hold under 8.5%. The sample in question was peripheral blood, obtained on day 0 of AZD1222 vaccination. The source of these receptors is an adult in good health.

The chain employs TRBV6-2 or TRBV6-3 and TRBJ2-7; D is perhaps TRBD1 (6 bases). Germline V gives CDR1 MNHEY, CDR2 SVGEGT. Trimming removed 5 bases at V and 2 bases at J, with 16 bases between. This CDR3 region has 15 residues. CDR3 sequence: CASSVGGEMAYEQYF. CDR3 DNA sequence: TGTGCCAGCAGTGTAGGGGGAGAAATGGCCTACGAGCAGTACTTC.

Notes on this clone: Other DNA sequences of this sample code for an identical CDR3. This chain uses TRBV6-5 with TRBJ1-5; D remains ambiguous. V was pared by 0 bases and J by 4 bases, with 4 bases between. The CDR3 contains 13 residues. The germline V gene encodes CDR1 MNHEY and CDR2 SVGAGI. CDR3 amino acids: CASSYSRNQPQHF. The CDR3 DNA is TGTGCCAGCAGTTACTCGCGGAATCAGCCCCAGCATTTT.

This chain connects TRBV25-1 to TRBJ2-7; the match to TRBD2 covers 9 bases. Germline CDR1 MGHDK, CDR2 SYGVNS. V lost 1 base and J lost 0; bases outside the gene matches: 4. This CDR3 comprises 16 residues. CDR3 coding DNA: TGTGCCAGCAGTGAATCCCTAGCGGGAACCTCCTACGAGCAGTACTTC. This translates into CASSESLAGTSYEQYF.

The genes are TRBV15 and TRBJ2-5; no reliable D call. The V gene lost 0 bases and the J gene lost 2 bases, with 7 bases spanning the gap. The CDR3 totals 14 residues. Germline-derived CDR1 and CDR2 are LNHNV and YYDKDF (reference sequence). The CDR3 DNA reads as TGTGCCACCAGCAGAGATCGGCAGCAAGAGACCCAGTACTTC. It is translated as CATSRDRQQETQYF.

The V and J genes are TRBV5-1 and TRBJ1-4, with 7 bases fitting TRBD1. J gave up 3 bases and V 3 bases, and 5 bases lay outside the gene matches. This CDR3 comprises 15 residues. Per the germline V gene, CDR1 is SGHRS and CDR2 is YFSETQ. CDR3 in DNA: TGCGCCAGCAGCTCCCAGGGGGGGGCTAATGAAAAACTGTTTTTT. It yields the protein CASSSQGGANEKLFF.

The V and J genes are TRBV5-1 and TRBJ1-2; 7 bases match TRBD1. Trimming at V came to 0 bases and at J to 8 bases, leaving 4 bases not matched to a gene. CDR3 length: 13 amino acids. Germline CDR1 SGHRS, CDR2 YFSETQ. The CDR3 bases are TGCGCCAGCAGCTTGGTTACAGGGGAAGGCTACACCTTC. It yields the protein CASSLVTGEGYTF.

This chain joins TRBV9 and TRBJ1-5; D not resolved. The CDR3 consists of 13 residues. Deletions cut 3 bases from V and 3 bases from J, with 7 bases between. Germline values: CDR1 SGDLS, CDR2 YYNGEE. CDR3 nucleotide sequence: TGTGCCAGCAGCGCAGATCTCAATCAGCCCCAGCATTTT. It translates to CASSADLNQPQHF.